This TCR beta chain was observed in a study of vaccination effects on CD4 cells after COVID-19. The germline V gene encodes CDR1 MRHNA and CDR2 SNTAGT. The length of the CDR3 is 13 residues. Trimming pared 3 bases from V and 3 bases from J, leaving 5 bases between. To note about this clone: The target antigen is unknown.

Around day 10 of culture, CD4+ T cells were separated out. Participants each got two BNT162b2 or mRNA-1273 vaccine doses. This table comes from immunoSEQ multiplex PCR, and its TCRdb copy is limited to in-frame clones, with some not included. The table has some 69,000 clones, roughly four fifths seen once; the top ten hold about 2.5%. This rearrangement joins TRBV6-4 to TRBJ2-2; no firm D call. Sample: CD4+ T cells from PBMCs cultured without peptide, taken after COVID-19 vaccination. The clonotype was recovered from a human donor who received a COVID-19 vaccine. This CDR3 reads CASSEGYTGELFF. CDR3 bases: TGTGCCAGCAGTGAAGGGTACACCGGGGAGCTGTTTTTT.